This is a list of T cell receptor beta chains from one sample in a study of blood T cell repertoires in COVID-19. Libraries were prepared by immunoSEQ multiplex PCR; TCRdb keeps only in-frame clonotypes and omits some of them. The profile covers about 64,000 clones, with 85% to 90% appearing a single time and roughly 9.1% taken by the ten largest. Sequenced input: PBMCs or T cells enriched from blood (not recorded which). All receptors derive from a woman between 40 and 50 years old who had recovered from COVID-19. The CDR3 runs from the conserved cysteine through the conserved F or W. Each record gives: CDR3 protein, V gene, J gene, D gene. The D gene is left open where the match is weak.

CDR3 protein: CASSYSGTAREKLFF
V gene: TRBV6-5
J gene: TRBJ1-4
D gene: TRBD1

CDR3 protein: CASTWTGGNQPQHF
V gene: TRBV2
J gene: TRBJ1-5
D gene: TRBD1

CDR3 protein: CASSYPGQHNYGYTF
V gene: TRBV7-9
J gene: TRBJ1-2
D gene: -

CDR3 protein: CAASAGRESTDTQYF
V gene: TRBV7-9
J gene: TRBJ2-3
D gene: TRBD2

CDR3 protein: CASSLLQGPTEAFF
V gene: TRBV5-1
J gene: TRBJ1-1
D gene: TRBD1

CDR3 protein: CATTLDNRGRETQYF
V gene: TRBV15
J gene: TRBJ2-5
D gene: TRBD1

CDR3 protein: CASSHRYEQYF
V gene: TRBV3-1/TRBV3-2
J gene: TRBJ2-7
D gene: -

CDR3 protein: CASSLKGANTGELFF
V gene: TRBV5-4
J gene: TRBJ2-2
D gene: -

CDR3 protein: CASSDGQHYGYTF
V gene: TRBV10-1
J gene: TRBJ1-2
D gene: -

CDR3 protein: CASSPLAGSYEQYF
V gene: TRBV11-2
J gene: TRBJ2-7
D gene: TRBD2

CDR3 protein: CASRPRGAFYNTGELFF
V gene: TRBV7-9
J gene: TRBJ2-2
D gene: -

CDR3 protein: CASSPASGGVEQYF
V gene: TRBV5-1
J gene: TRBJ2-7
D gene: TRBD2

CDR3 protein: CASSLAGDISYEQYF
V gene: TRBV5-1
J gene: TRBJ2-7
D gene: TRBD2

CDR3 protein: CASMRDSSYEQYF
V gene: TRBV12-3/TRBV12-4
J gene: TRBJ2-7
D gene: TRBD1

CDR3 protein: CASSDYRGGRGDQPQHF
V gene: TRBV2
J gene: TRBJ1-5
D gene: -

CDR3 protein: CASSAHAGTEAFF
V gene: TRBV7-3
J gene: TRBJ1-1
D gene: -

CDR3 protein: CASSYRGGMNTEAFF
V gene: TRBV6-5
J gene: TRBJ1-1
D gene: -

CDR3 protein: CASSELGTSYNEQFF
V gene: TRBV6-1
J gene: TRBJ2-1
D gene: -

CDR3 protein: CASTRALGRGGGETQYF
V gene: TRBV5-1
J gene: TRBJ2-5
D gene: TRBD2

CDR3 protein: CASSRGMGYGYTF
V gene: TRBV2
J gene: TRBJ1-2
D gene: -

CDR3 protein: CASTGTGHSNQPQHF
V gene: TRBV28
J gene: TRBJ1-5
D gene: TRBD1

CDR3 protein: CASSPTGTSSYNEQFF
V gene: TRBV10-2
J gene: TRBJ2-1
D gene: -

CDR3 protein: CASSQEFPAGSTDTQYF
V gene: TRBV4-1
J gene: TRBJ2-3
D gene: TRBD2

CDR3 protein: CASLFGGTGNTIYF
V gene: TRBV10-2
J gene: TRBJ1-3
D gene: -

CDR3 protein: CASSPRTAGNTIYF
V gene: TRBV19
J gene: TRBJ1-3
D gene: -

CDR3 protein: CASSQNKGANYEQYF
V gene: TRBV4-2
J gene: TRBJ2-7
D gene: TRBD1

CDR3 protein: CASSDRDGSTEAFF
V gene: TRBV10-1
J gene: TRBJ1-1
D gene: -

CDR3 protein: CASSPSGTDYNEQFF
V gene: TRBV6-4
J gene: TRBJ2-1
D gene: TRBD1

CDR3 protein: CASSVPGVGTGELFF
V gene: TRBV7-9
J gene: TRBJ2-2
D gene: -

CDR3 protein: CASSLEGGGEQYF
V gene: TRBV11-3
J gene: TRBJ2-7
D gene: -

CDR3 protein: CASSFSSYGGLAGYTF
V gene: TRBV11-3
J gene: TRBJ1-2
D gene: -

CDR3 protein: CASSSGRGIDIQYF
V gene: TRBV5-8
J gene: TRBJ2-4
D gene: -

CDR3 protein: CASSADRGGNSPLHF
V gene: TRBV7-9
J gene: TRBJ1-6
D gene: -

CDR3 protein: CASSQTAGSSYEQYF
V gene: TRBV3-1/TRBV3-2
J gene: TRBJ2-7
D gene: -

CDR3 protein: CAIKGGGSQYF
V gene: TRBV10-3
J gene: TRBJ2-7
D gene: -

CDR3 protein: CASSVAGGARTDTQYF
V gene: TRBV5-1
J gene: TRBJ2-3
D gene: TRBD1

CDR3 protein: CASSIGGSGGTDTQYF
V gene: TRBV5-4
J gene: TRBJ2-3
D gene: TRBD2

CDR3 protein: CASSELVPGELFF
V gene: TRBV19
J gene: TRBJ2-2
D gene: -

CDR3 protein: CASSVGATSYEQYF
V gene: TRBV9
J gene: TRBJ2-7
D gene: -

CDR3 protein: CASSQDTGFNQPQHF
V gene: TRBV4-2
J gene: TRBJ1-5
D gene: -

CDR3 protein: CASSLGTGTYEQYF
V gene: TRBV7-2
J gene: TRBJ2-7
D gene: TRBD1

CDR3 protein: CASSHYSGGIFTDTQYF
V gene: TRBV3-1/TRBV3-2
J gene: TRBJ2-3
D gene: TRBD2

CDR3 protein: CASRGAGSNQPQHF
V gene: TRBV10-2
J gene: TRBJ1-5
D gene: -

CDR3 protein: CAIGVAGGDGELFF
V gene: TRBV10-3
J gene: TRBJ2-2
D gene: TRBD2

CDR3 protein: CASSLRGIPSTGELFF
V gene: TRBV7-2
J gene: TRBJ2-2
D gene: -

CDR3 protein: CASSLAGTGSPETQYF
V gene: TRBV11-2
J gene: TRBJ2-5
D gene: TRBD1

CDR3 protein: CASSRGVYGYTF
V gene: TRBV19
J gene: TRBJ1-2
D gene: -

CDR3 protein: CATRSAGSQDTQYF
V gene: TRBV4-1
J gene: TRBJ2-3
D gene: -

CDR3 protein: CASSPTQNYGYTF
V gene: TRBV19
J gene: TRBJ1-2
D gene: -